This entry describes one T cell receptor beta chain. V gave up 7 bases and J gave up 5 bases, with 15 bases separating them. The germline CDR1 and CDR2 sequences are LNHDA and SQIVND (reference sequence). The CDR3 extends over 14 amino acids. This record belongs to a study of blood T cell repertoires in COVID-19. Background on the study: Acute-phase and convalescent COVID-19 samples originated in the United States, Italy and Spain. PBMCs, B-cell-depleted T cells, or T cells provided the cDNA or gDNA that made up the material.

As processed by the authors: Amplification with reference gene primers provided the estimates of nucleated cell counts. Assay: immunoSEQ multiplex PCR; the TCRdb copy retains only in-frame clones and omits some. V, J and clone size are taken as reported in that table, and D and trimming were inferred from the DNA itself. The sample consists of fewer than 200,000 clones, around four fifths of them appearing once. The TCR comes from a man aged 70 or older with acute or convalescent COVID-19. The sample comprised peripheral blood. The V gene is TRBV19, the J gene TRBJ1-5; weak D call: TRBD1 (6 bases). This chain's CDR3 is CASTLGQLDQPQHF. The CDR3, as DNA: TGTGCCAGTACTCTAGGACAGTTGGATCAGCCCCAGCATTTT.